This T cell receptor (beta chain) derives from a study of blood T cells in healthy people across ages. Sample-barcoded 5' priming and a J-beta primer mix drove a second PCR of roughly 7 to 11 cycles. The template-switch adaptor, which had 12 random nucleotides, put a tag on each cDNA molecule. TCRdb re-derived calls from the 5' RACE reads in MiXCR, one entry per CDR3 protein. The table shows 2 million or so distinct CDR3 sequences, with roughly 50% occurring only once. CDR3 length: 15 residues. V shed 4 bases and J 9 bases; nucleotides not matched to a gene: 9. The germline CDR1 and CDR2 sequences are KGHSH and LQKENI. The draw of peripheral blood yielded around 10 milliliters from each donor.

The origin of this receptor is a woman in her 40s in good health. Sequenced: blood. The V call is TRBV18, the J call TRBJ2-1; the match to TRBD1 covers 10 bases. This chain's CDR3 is CASSLRDRGTSEQFF. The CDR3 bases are TGTGCCAGCTCACTTAGGGACAGGGGCACTAGTGAGCAGTTCTTC.